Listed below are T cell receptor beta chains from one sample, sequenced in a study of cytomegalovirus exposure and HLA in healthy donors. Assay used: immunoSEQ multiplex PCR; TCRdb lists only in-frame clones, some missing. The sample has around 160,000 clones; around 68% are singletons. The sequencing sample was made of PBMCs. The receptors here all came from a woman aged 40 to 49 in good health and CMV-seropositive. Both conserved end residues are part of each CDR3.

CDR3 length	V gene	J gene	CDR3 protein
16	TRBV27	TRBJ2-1	CASSPVSGGGYNEQFF
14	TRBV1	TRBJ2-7	CTSSRRAHHGEQYF
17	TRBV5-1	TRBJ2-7	CASSLEPAGTGSYEQYF
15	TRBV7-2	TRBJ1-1	CASSLAPVMNTEAFF
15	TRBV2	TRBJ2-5	CASTGGGNYQETQYF
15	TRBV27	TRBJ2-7	CASSASGTGGGEQYF
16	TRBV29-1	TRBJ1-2	CSVAPGQDRGNYGYTF
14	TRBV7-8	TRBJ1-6	CASSPTGPISPLHF
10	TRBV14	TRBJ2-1	CASGTNEQFF
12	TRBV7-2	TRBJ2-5	CASRTGQETQYF